This T cell receptor beta chain was captured by sequencing in a study of T cells in narcolepsy. Whole-study results and caveats: Same-patient CSF and blood CD4+ T cell clonotypes included HCRT-specific and TRIB2-specific autoreactive ones.

This clone was picked up a small number of times. The antigen is not known. Germline CDR1 SNHLY, CDR2 FYNNEI. Trimming took 4 bases from V and 13 from J, leaving 8 bases between them. The CDR3 consists of 11 residues. Measured with immunoSEQ multiplex PCR; TCRdb has only the in-frame clones, and not every one. The sample carries about 35,000 clones, about four fifths recorded once. The chain recombines TRBV2 with TRBJ1-6; D possibly corresponds to TRBD1 (5 bases). The receptor was isolated from a human donor in good health. Material for sequencing was memory (CD45RA-) CD4+ T cells from blood. CDR3: CASSVGVPLHF. The DNA of the CDR3 is TGTGCCAGCAGTGTGGGGGTGCCCCTCCACTTT.